Listed below are T cell receptor beta chains from one sample, sequenced in a study of Graves' ophthalmopathy and Graves' hyperthyroidism. TCRdb recomputed calls from the multiplex PCR reads with MiXCR, one row per CDR3 protein. The sample records about 400,000 distinct CDR3 sequences, about 18% being singletons. Sequences were obtained from peripheral blood. These receptors came from a woman aged 18-29 years with Graves' ophthalmopathy. The CDR3 runs from the conserved cysteine through the conserved F or W. The D gene is left open where the match is weak.

len | j_gene | v_gene | d_gene | CDR3aa
14 | TRBJ2-3 | TRBV27 | . | CASSLTPASREKYF
14 | TRBJ2-7 | TRBV20-1 | . | CSAPGTSSSYEQYF
14 | TRBJ1-5 | TRBV28 | . | CASSQGRVGQPQHF
15 | TRBJ1-1 | TRBV12-3/TRBV12-4 | . | CASSLNMGRGTEAFF
16 | TRBJ2-3 | TRBV7-2 | TRBD2 | CASSLGTSGVTDTQYF
14 | TRBJ1-5 | TRBV6-1 | . | CASRRDYGNQPQHF
17 | TRBJ1-5 | TRBV7-2 | . | CASSRGGGWESNQPQHF
15 | TRBJ1-2 | TRBV30 | . | CAWSGVGPGDYGYTF
15 | TRBJ1-1 | TRBV18 | . | CASSQVAQSNTEAFF
15 | TRBJ2-7 | TRBV7-2 | . | CASSLSPGPQYEQYF
13 | TRBJ1-2 | TRBV4-3 | . | CASSQVLWGGYTF
15 | TRBJ2-7 | TRBV7-2 | TRBD2 | CASSLLAEDRYEQYF
13 | TRBJ2-5 | TRBV20-1 | . | CSARGVNQETQYF
14 | TRBJ2-7 | TRBV11-2 | . | CASTEGGTPWEQYF
16 | TRBJ2-7 | TRBV9 | TRBD1 | CASSVGGTGLSYEQYF
15 | TRBJ1-1 | TRBV28 | . | CASSFRTSGGTEAFF
16 | TRBJ1-2 | TRBV6-2/TRBV6-3 | TRBD1 | CASSFSETGNHYGYTF
14 | TRBJ2-7 | TRBV30 | . | CAWSGGGGNYEQYF
16 | TRBJ1-1 | TRBV6-1 | . | CASSPFVGNRATEAFF
12 | TRBJ2-7 | TRBV29-1 | . | CSVGQVIYEQYF
15 | TRBJ2-2 | TRBV7-2 | . | CASSRDTANTGELFF
17 | TRBJ1-2 | TRBV6-4 | . | CASSPGQGASANYGYTF
13 | TRBJ1-1 | TRBV6-2/TRBV6-3 | . | CASTSQSYTEAFF
17 | TRBJ2-4 | TRBV20-1 | TRBD2 | CSATQPLGGGAKNIQYF
12 | TRBJ1-2 | TRBV12-3/TRBV12-4 | TRBD1 | CASSFRGQDVTF
14 | TRBJ1-1 | TRBV7-2 | TRBD1 | CASRGTGQGAQAFF
13 | TRBJ1-5 | TRBV12-3/TRBV12-4 | . | CASSLDASQPQHF
16 | TRBJ1-5 | TRBV6-2/TRBV6-3 | . | CASSYSGDGGDQPQHF
14 | TRBJ1-1 | TRBV15 | . | CATSREQGAKEAFF
14 | TRBJ2-7 | TRBV2 | TRBD2 | CASSLAGAPYEQYF
14 | TRBJ2-7 | TRBV6-5 | . | CASSYLGTSYEQYF
13 | TRBJ2-7 | TRBV20-1 | TRBD2 | CSARLAAPYEQYF
16 | TRBJ1-2 | TRBV5-5 | TRBD1 | CASSLVGTGQNYGYTF
16 | TRBJ1-2 | TRBV7-9 | TRBD1 | CASSLQGQGGNYGYTF
13 | TRBJ2-5 | TRBV6-2/TRBV6-3 | TRBD1 | CASSIRGPETQYF
15 | TRBJ2-5 | TRBV6-6 | TRBD2 | CASNLAGGPGETQYF
18 | TRBJ2-5 | TRBV29-1 | TRBD2 | CSVAPLTSGRARRETQYF
14 | TRBJ2-7 | TRBV19 | TRBD1 | CASSTGQEIYEQYF
17 | TRBJ2-7 | TRBV6-1 | TRBD2 | CASNYRTSGRLSYEQYF
14 | TRBJ1-2 | TRBV4-1 | . | CASSQEGGTYGYTF
11 | TRBJ1-1 | TRBV28 | . | CASSLLNEAFF
14 | TRBJ2-7 | TRBV11-2 | . | CASSLDPGLYEQYF
14 | TRBJ1-1 | TRBV3-1 | . | CASSRSSLNTEAFF
16 | TRBJ2-7 | TRBV18 | . | CASSPQDALIPYEQYF
16 | TRBJ2-2 | TRBV27 | . | CASSFMPPGATGELFF
15 | TRBJ2-2 | TRBV5-1 | . | CASSYTGIQYGELFF
12 | TRBJ1-1 | TRBV29-1 | . | CSTRSGYTEAFF
18 | TRBJ2-7 | TRBV29-1 | TRBD2 | CSVGPRGRGLAGTYEQYF
16 | TRBJ2-4 | TRBV7-2 | . | CASSLGYRPAKNIQYF
16 | TRBJ2-7 | TRBV5-1 | . | CASSLWTPMTPYEQYF
12 | TRBJ2-5 | TRBV7-9 | . | CASTSQVETQYF
16 | TRBJ2-7 | TRBV24-1 | TRBD1 | CATSDPTGTGSYEQYF
15 | TRBJ2-7 | TRBV28 | TRBD2 | CASSLRLAVTYEQYF
15 | TRBJ2-7 | TRBV28 | . | CASSLQVGTPYEQYF
12 | TRBJ1-1 | TRBV7-9 | . | CASSPDSTEAFF
11 | TRBJ1-6 | TRBV5-6 | . | CASTLNSPLHF